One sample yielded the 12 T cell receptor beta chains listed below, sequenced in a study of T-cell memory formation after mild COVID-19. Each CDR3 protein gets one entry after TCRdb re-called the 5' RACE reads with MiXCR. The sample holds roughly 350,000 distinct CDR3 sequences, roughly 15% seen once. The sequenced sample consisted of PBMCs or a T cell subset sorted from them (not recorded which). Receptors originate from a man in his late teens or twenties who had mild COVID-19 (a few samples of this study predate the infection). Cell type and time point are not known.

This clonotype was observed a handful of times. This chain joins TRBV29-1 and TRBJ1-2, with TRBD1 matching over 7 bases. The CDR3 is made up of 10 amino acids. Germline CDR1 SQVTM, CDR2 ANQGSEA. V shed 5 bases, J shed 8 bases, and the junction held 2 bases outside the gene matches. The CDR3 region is CSVSGGGYTF. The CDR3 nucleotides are TGCAGCGTTTCAGGGGGGGGCTACACCTTC.

CDR3 DNA: TGTGCCACCATACGGGGTACTGAAGCTTTCTTT. It yields the protein CATIRGTEAFF. The chain couples TRBV25-1 to TRBJ1-1; D is undetermined. The CDR3 covers 11 residues. Germline loops: CDR1 MGHDK, CDR2 SYGVNS. Trimming cost V 10 bases and J 5 bases, with 11 bases left between them. Filled out from reference TRBV25-1 and TRBJ1-1, the complete variable domain reads EADIYQTPRYLVIGTGKKITLECSQTMGHDKMYWYQQDPGMELHLIHYSYGVNSTEKGDLSSESTVSRIRTEHFPLTLESARPSHTSQYLCATIRGTEAFFGQGTRLTVV.

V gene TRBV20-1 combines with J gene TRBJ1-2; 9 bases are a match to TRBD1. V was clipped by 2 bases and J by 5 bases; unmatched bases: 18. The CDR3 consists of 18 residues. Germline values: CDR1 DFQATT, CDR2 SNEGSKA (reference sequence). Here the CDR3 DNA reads TGCAGTGCTAGAATATCAGTTACAGGGGGCAGTACTGGGTATGGCTACACCTTC. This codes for CSARISVTGGSTGYGYTF.

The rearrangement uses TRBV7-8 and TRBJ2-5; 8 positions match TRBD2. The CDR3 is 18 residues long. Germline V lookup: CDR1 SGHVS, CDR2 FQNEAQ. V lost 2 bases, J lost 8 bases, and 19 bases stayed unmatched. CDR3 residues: CASSLPRGGDRLAGTQYF. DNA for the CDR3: TGTGCCAGCAGCTTACCCCGCGGGGGCGACAGGCTAGCGGGTACCCAGTACTTC. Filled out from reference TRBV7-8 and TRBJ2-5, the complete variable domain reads GAGVSQSPRYKVAKRGQDVALRCDPISGHVSLFWYQQALGQGPEFLTYFQNEAQLDKSGLPSDRFFAERPEGSVSTLKIQRTQQEDSAVYLCASSLPRGGDRLAGTQYFGPGTRLLVL.

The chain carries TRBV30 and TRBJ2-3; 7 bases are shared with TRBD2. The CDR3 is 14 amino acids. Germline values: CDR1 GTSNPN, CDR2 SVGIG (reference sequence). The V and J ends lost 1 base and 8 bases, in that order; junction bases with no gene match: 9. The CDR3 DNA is TGTGCCTGGAGTGGGGCTCTCGGCGGGGGTACGCAGTATTTT. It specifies CAWSGALGGGTQYF. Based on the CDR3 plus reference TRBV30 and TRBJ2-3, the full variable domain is SQTIHQWPATLVQPVGSPLSLECTVEGTSNPNLYWYRQAAGRGLQLLFYSVGIGQISSEVPQNLSASRPQDRQFILSSKKLLLSDSGFYLCAWSGALGGGTQYFGPGTRLTVL.

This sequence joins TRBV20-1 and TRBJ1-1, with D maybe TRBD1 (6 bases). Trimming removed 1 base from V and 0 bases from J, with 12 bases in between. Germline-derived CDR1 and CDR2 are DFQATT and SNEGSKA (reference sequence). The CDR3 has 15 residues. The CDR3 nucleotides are TGCAGTGCTAGAGGTTGGGGGGGCTTGAACACTGAAGCTTTCTTT. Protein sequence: CSARGWGGLNTEAFF.

In nucleotides, the CDR3 is TGTGCCAGCAGCGTAGAAGGAGCGGGGAGCTCCTACGAGCAGTACTTC. It is translated as CASSVEGAGSSYEQYF. V is TRBV9 and J is TRBJ2-7, with 7 bases that match TRBD2. With V trimmed by 0 bases and J by 0 bases, 6 bases remained unmatched. The CDR3 is 16 amino acids. Germline V lookup: CDR1 SGDLS, CDR2 YYNGEE.

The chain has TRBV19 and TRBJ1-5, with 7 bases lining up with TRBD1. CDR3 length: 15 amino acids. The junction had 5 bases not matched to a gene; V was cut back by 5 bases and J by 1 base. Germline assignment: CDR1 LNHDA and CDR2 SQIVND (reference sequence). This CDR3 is CASSSGTASNQPQHF. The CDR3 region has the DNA TGTGCCAGTAGTTCCGGGACAGCGAGCAATCAGCCCCAGCATTTT.

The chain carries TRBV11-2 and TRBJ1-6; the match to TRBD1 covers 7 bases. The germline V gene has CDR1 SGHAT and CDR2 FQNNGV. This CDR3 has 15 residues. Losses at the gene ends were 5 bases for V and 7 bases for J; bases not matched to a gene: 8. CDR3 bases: TGTGCCAGCAGCCTGATTGGGGGACAGAATTCACCCCTCCACTTT. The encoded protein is CASSLIGGQNSPLHF. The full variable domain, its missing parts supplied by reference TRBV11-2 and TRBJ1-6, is EAGVAQSPRYKIIEKRQSVAFWCNPISGHATLYWYQQILGQGPKLLIQFQNNGVVDDSQLPKDRFSAERLKGVDSTLKIQPAKLEDSAVYLCASSLIGGQNSPLHFGNGTRLTVT.

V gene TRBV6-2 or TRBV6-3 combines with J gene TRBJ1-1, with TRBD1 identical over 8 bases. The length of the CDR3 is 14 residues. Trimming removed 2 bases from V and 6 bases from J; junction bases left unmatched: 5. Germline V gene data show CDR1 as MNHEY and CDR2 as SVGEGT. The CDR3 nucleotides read TGTGCCAGCAGTTACCTACAGGGGGAGGCTGAAGCTTTCTTT. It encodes CASSYLQGEAEAFF.

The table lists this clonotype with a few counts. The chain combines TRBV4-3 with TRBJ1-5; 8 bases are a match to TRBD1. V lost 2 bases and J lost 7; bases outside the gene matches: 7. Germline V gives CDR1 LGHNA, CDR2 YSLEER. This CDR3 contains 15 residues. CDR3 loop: CASSQLRTGSQPQHF. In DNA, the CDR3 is TGCGCCAGCAGCCAACTCAGGACAGGGAGCCAGCCCCAGCATTTT.

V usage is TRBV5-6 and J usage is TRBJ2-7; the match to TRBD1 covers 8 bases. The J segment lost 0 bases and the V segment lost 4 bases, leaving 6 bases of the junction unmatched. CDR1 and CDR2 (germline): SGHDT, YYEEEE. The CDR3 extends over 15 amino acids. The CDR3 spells CASSTDRAFSYEQYF. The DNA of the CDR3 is TGTGCCAGCAGCACGGACAGGGCCTTCTCCTACGAGCAGTACTTC. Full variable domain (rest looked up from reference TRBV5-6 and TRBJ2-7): DAGVTQSPTHLIKTRGQQVTLRCSPKSGHDTVSWYQQALGQGPQFIFQYYEEEERQRGNFPDRFSGHQFPNYSSELNVNALLLGDSALYLCASSTDRAFSYEQYFGPGTRLTVT.